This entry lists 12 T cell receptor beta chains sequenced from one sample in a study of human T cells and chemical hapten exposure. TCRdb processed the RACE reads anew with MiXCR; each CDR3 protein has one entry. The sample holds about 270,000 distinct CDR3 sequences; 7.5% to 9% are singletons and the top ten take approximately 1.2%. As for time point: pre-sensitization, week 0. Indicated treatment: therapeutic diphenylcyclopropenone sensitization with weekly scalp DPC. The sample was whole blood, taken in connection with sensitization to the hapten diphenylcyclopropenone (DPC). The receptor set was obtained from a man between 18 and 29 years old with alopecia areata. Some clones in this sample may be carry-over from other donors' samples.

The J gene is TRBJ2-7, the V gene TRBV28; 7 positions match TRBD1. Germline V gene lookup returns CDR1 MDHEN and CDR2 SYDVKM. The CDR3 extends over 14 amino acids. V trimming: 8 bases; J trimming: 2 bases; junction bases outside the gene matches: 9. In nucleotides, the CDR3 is TGTGCCAGCCATGGGACAGACAATCCCTACGAGCAGTACTTC. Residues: CASHGTDNPYEQYF.

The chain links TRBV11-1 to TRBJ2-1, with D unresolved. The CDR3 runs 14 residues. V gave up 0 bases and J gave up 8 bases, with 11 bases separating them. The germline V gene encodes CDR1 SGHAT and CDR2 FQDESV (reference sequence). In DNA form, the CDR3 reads TGTGCCAGCAGCTTAGCTCGGTTAACCTATGAGCAGTTCTTC. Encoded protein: CASSLARLTYEQFF.

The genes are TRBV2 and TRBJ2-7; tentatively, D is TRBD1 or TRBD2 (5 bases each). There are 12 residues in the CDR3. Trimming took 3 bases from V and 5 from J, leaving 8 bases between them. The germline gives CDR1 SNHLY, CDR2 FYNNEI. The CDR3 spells CASSERGHEQYF. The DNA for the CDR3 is TGTGCCAGCAGTGAGAGGGGCCACGAGCAGTACTTC. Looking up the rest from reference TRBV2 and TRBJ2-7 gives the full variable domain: EPEVTQTPSHQVTQMGQEVILRCVPISNHLYFYWYRQILGQKVEFLVSFYNNEISEKSEIFDDQFSVERPDGSNFTLKIRSTKLEDSAMYFCASSERGHEQYFGPGTRLTVT.

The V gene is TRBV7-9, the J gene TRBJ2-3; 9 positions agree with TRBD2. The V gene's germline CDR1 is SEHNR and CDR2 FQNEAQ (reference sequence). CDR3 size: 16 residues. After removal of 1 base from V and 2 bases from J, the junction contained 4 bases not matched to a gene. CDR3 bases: TGTGCCAGCAGCTTAGAGGGACTAGCCCTCACAGATACGCAGTATTTT. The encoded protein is CASSLEGLALTDTQYF. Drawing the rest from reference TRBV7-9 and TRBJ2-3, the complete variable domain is DTGVSQNPRHKITKRGQNVTFRCDPISEHNRLYWYRQTLGQGPEFLTYFQNEAQLEKSRLLSDRFSAERPKGSFSTLEIQRTEQGDSAMYLCASSLEGLALTDTQYFGPGTRLTVL.

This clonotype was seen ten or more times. The CDR3 DNA reads TGTGCCAGCAGTTACTCGCAGGGGGATCTGAACACTGAAGCTTTCTTT. It encodes CASSYSQGDLNTEAFF. The rearrangement links TRBV6-2 or TRBV6-3 to TRBJ1-1; 7 positions match TRBD1. Germline CDR1 is MNHEY and CDR2 is SVGEGT. CDR3 size: 16 residues. V trimming: 0 bases; J trimming: 0 bases; junction bases outside the gene matches: 4.

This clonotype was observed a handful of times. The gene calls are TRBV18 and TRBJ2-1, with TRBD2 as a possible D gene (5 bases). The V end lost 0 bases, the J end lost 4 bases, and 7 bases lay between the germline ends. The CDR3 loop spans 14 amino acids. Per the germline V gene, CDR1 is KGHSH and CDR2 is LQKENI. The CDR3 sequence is CASSPPSGYNEQFF. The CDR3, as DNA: TGTGCCAGCTCACCACCTTCGGGATACAATGAGCAGTTCTTC. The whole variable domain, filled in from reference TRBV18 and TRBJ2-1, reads NAGVMQNPRHLVRRRGQEARLRCSPMKGHSHVYWYRQLPEEGLKFMVYLQKENIIDESGMPKERFSAEFPKEGPSILRIQQVVRGDSAAYFCASSPPSGYNEQFFGPGTRLTVL.

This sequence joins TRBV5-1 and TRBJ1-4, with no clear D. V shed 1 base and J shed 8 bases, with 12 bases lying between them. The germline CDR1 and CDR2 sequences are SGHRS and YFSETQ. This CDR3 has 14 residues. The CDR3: CASSLTPPREKLFF. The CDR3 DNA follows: TGCGCCAGCAGCTTGACACCTCCGCGGGAAAAACTGTTTTTT.

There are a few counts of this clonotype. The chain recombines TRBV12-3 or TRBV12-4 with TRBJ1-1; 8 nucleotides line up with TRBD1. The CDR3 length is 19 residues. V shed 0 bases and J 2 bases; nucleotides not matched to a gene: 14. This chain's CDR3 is CASSLALMGTGVRNTEAFF. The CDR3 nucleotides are TGTGCCAGCAGTTTAGCGCTAATGGGGACAGGTGTGCGTAACACTGAAGCTTTCTTT.

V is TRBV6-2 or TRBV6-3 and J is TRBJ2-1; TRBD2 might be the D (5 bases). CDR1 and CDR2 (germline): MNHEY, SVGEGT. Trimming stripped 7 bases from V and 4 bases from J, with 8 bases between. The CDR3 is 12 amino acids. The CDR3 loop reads CASMRVYNEQFF. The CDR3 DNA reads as TGTGCCAGCATGAGGGTATACAATGAGCAGTTCTTC.

This CDR3 is CASSWAPETERATNEKLFF. The CDR3 DNA sequence: TGTGCCAGCAGTTGGGCTCCGGAGACAGAGAGGGCAACTAATGAAAAACTGTTTTTT. The chain employs TRBV28 and TRBJ1-4, with D maybe TRBD1 (5 bases). Trimming left V 4 bases short and J 0 bases short, with 21 bases between. The CDR3 is 19 amino acids. Germline V gene lookup returns CDR1 MDHEN and CDR2 SYDVKM.

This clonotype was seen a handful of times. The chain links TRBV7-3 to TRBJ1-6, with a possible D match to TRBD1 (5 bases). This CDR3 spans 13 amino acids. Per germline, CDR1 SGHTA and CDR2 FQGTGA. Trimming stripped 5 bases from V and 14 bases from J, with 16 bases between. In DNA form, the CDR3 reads TGTGCCAGCAGCCCCAGGGAGCGTGGAGCCCTCCACTTT. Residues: CASSPRERGALHF.

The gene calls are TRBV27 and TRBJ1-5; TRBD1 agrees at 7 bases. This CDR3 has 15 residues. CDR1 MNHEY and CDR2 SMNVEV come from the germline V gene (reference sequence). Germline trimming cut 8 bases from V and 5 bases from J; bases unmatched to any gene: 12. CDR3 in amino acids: CASQETGFRDQPQHF. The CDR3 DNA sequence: TGTGCCAGCCAAGAGACAGGGTTTCGGGATCAGCCCCAGCATTTT.